The source of this T cell receptor (beta chain) is a study of T cells in women clearing cervical HPV infection. Clones were read by immunoSEQ multiplex PCR, and TCRdb kept only the in-frame ones, dropping some. The sample totals approximately 30,000 clones; its top ten clones hold 17%. As regards this clone: The CDR3 end lies 3 residues beyond the end of the read and is filled in from the germline J gene.

The germline gives CDR1 SGHAT, CDR2 FQNNGV. J was trimmed by 4 bases and V by 3 bases; bases with no gene match: 6. CDR3 length: 15 residues. This chain joins TRBV11-2 and TRBJ2-5; 9 bases match TRBD2. The receptor's source is a woman between 18 and 75 years old with a cervical HPV16 infection that either progressed to CIN3+ or cleared (not recorded which). The sequenced sample consisted of blood buffy coat. The sequenced part of the CDR3 DNA is TGTGCCAGCAGCTTGCGAGCGGGAGGATCAGAGACC. It yields the protein CASSLRAGGSET. From start to end, the CDR3 is CASSLRAGGSETQYF.